One and the same sample provided the 7 T cell receptor beta chains below, sequenced in a study of CD8 T cells in Susac syndrome. Random hexamers were used to reverse transcribe about 0.45 to 1 ug of RNA. TCRdb independently ran MiXCR on the immunoSEQ multiplex PCR reads; one entry per CDR3 protein. The sample shows 90,000 to 150,000 distinct CDR3 sequences, roughly 94% of them seen only once. What was sequenced was CD4+ T cells from PBMCs. The receptors stem from a human donor in good health.

The chain combines TRBV19 with TRBJ1-4; D unresolved. CDR3 length equals 16 residues. Trimming pared 2 bases from V and 5 bases from J, leaving 15 bases between. From germline, CDR1 is LNHDA and CDR2 SQIVND (reference sequence). The CDR3, as DNA: TGTGCCAGTAGTATAACGTTTTCGGCAGGAAATGAAAAACTGTTTTTT. Residues: CASSITFSAGNEKLFF.

The V call is TRBV19, the J call TRBJ2-1; 7 bases fit TRBD1. Germline V gene sequence: CDR1 LNHDA, CDR2 SQIVND (reference sequence). V dropped 10 bases and J dropped 1; count of bases not matched to a gene: 10. This CDR3 comprises 15 residues. CDR3 DNA: TGTGCCACCACCGACAGGGTTGGGTCCTACAATGAGCAGTTCTTC. It is translated as CATTDRVGSYNEQFF.

The chain employs TRBV29-1 and TRBJ1-2, with a possible D match to TRBD1 (6 bases). This CDR3 is built from 14 residues. Trimming stripped 6 bases from V and 6 bases from J, with 20 bases between. Looked up from germline, CDR1 is SQVTM and CDR2 is ANQGSEA. The CDR3: CSVVRQADSDGYTF. The CDR3, as DNA: TGCAGCGTGGTACGACAGGCTGACTCGGATGGCTACACCTTC.

This sequence joins TRBV19 and TRBJ2-5; TRBD1 agrees at 7 bases. The CDR3 is made up of 12 amino acids. J was trimmed by 5 bases and V by 11 bases; bases with no gene match: 8. CDR1 and CDR2 (germline): LNHDA, SQIVND (reference sequence). The CDR3 bases are TGTGCCTGTAATCGACAGGGCGAGACCCAGTACTTC. Protein sequence: CACNRQGETQYF.

This chain uses TRBV7-3 with TRBJ1-1; TRBD1 agrees at 8 bases. From germline, CDR1 is SGHTA and CDR2 FQGTGA. Trimming took 4 bases from V and 4 from J; bases not matched to a gene: 5. This CDR3 has 14 residues. The CDR3 reads CASSSGGAGTEAFF. In DNA, the CDR3 is TGTGCCAGCAGCTCAGGGGGCGCGGGCACTGAAGCTTTCTTT.

The rearrangement joins TRBV5-6 to TRBJ2-7; 7 positions match TRBD1. Losses at the gene ends were 1 base for V and 5 bases for J; bases not matched to a gene: 12. The CDR3 is 16 amino acids. Germline values: CDR1 SGHDT, CDR2 YYEEEE. CDR3 DNA sequence: TGTGCCAGCAGCTTGTTAGGGGGCCTCCTCTACGACGAGCAGTACTTC. It translates to CASSLLGGLLYDEQYF.

This chain links TRBV3-1 with TRBJ1-4; 9 bases agree with TRBD1. This CDR3 spans 15 amino acids. V shed 3 bases, J shed 5 bases, and the junction held 4 bases outside the gene matches. CDR1 is LGHDT, CDR2 YNNKEL, per germline (reference sequence). The CDR3 DNA reads TGTGCCAGCAGCCACTCCGGGACAGGGAATGAAAAACTGTTTTTT. It encodes CASSHSGTGNEKLFF.